These 32 T cell receptor beta chains were sequenced from one sample in a study of blood T cell repertoires in COVID-19. The repertoire was sequenced with immunoSEQ multiplex PCR; TCRdb's copy has only in-frame clones and lacks some. The sample has 70,000 to 95,000 clones, 90% to 95% seen once. The sequenced sample consisted of peripheral blood. The receptors originated from a human donor with active COVID-19. The donor label of this sample is uncertain.

The chain employs TRBV5-1 and TRBJ1-1, with D perhaps TRBD1 (6 bases). CDR1 and CDR2 from the germline V gene are SGHRS and YFSETQ. V shed 6 bases and J shed 5 bases, with 14 bases lying between them. The CDR3 runs 13 residues. The CDR3 sequence is CASNYRDGTEAFF. In DNA, the CDR3 is TGCGCCAGCAACTACAGGGATGGGACTGAAGCTTTCTTT. The variable domain in full, with the rest retrieved from reference TRBV5-1 and TRBJ1-1, is KAGVTQTPRYLIKTRGQQVTLSCSPISGHRSVSWYQQTPGQGLQFLFEYFSETQRNKGNFPGRFSGRQFSNSRSEMNVSTLELGDSALYLCASNYRDGTEAFFGQGTRLTVV.

V is TRBV27 and J is TRBJ2-2; a weak D match, TRBD2 (5 bases). The germline V and J ends were trimmed by 8 bases and 6 bases, with 13 bases remaining between them. The V gene's germline CDR1 is MNHEY and CDR2 SMNVEV (reference sequence). This CDR3 has 13 amino acids. The CDR3 here is CASGPAGPGELFF. The CDR3, as DNA: TGTGCCAGCGGTCCGGCGGGCCCCGGGGAGCTGTTTTTT.

This clone was counted once. This chain connects TRBV28 to TRBJ1-1; D is unclear. Germline assignment: CDR1 MDHEN and CDR2 SYDVKM. V was clipped by 3 bases and J by 1 base, with 9 bases between them. This CDR3 contains 14 residues. In DNA form, the CDR3 reads TGTGCCAGCAGTTTCCCAGGAAGGAACACTGAAGCTTTCTTT. It translates to CASSFPGRNTEAFF.

This chain joins TRBV7-2 and TRBJ2-5, with no clear D. Germline V gene data show CDR1 as SGHTA and CDR2 as FQGNSA. The CDR3 extends over 13 amino acids. Trimming cost V 4 bases and J 1 base, with 7 bases left between them. The CDR3 here is CASSYVVQETQYF. The CDR3 nucleotides are TGTGCCAGCAGCTACGTAGTCCAAGAGACCCAGTACTTC.

This clone was recorded only once. The chain combines TRBV21-1 with TRBJ1-1. TRBV21-1 is a pseudogene segment. This CDR3 is 16 amino acids long. This CDR3 reads CASSAPKREVVTEAFF. CDR3 DNA sequence: TGTGCCAGCAGCGCCCCAAAGAGGGAGGTCGTCACTGAAGCTTTCTTT.

The chain carries TRBV19 and TRBJ2-2, with TRBD2 identical over 7 bases. There are 13 residues in the CDR3. Trimming cost V 3 bases and J 7 bases; bases outside gene matches: 2. In germline, CDR1 is LNHDA, CDR2 SQIVND (reference sequence). In nucleotides, the CDR3 is TGTGCCAGTAGTATGTCGGGGGGCGGGGAGCTGTTTTTT. This sequence encodes CASSMSGGGELFF.

This clone was counted a single time. This chain joins TRBV9 and TRBJ2-5; D perhaps matches TRBD2 (5 bases). V was pared by 3 bases and J by 5 bases, with 14 bases between. Germline V gives CDR1 SGDLS, CDR2 YYNGEE. This CDR3 is 14 amino acids long. CDR3 DNA sequence: TGTGCCAGCAGCGCCCTCGGGGATCGGGAGACCCAGTACTTC. This codes for CASSALGDRETQYF.

V gene TRBV6-5 combines with J gene TRBJ2-7; D call uncertain. The V end was cut by 7 bases, the J end by 6 bases, with 16 bases between. The CDR3 totals 13 residues. Germline CDR1 MNHEY, CDR2 SVGAGI. CDR3: CASIYPGGGEQYF. In nucleotides, the CDR3 is TGTGCCAGCATATACCCGGGTGGCGGCGAGCAGTACTTC.

The chain carries TRBV11-3 and TRBJ1-1; possible D gene TRBD1, 5 bases. This CDR3 spans 14 amino acids. Germline CDR1 reads SGHNT; CDR2 reads YENEEA. V dropped 1 base and J dropped 6 bases, with 12 bases sitting between them. This CDR3 reads CASSLGGTKAEAFF. The CDR3 DNA reads as TGTGCCAGCAGCTTAGGGGGGACTAAGGCTGAAGCTTTCTTT.

This chain links TRBV11-3 with TRBJ2-5, with TRBD2 identical over 14 bases. V was pared by 5 bases and J by 5 bases, with 10 bases of the junction left unmatched. Per the germline V gene, CDR1 is SGHNT and CDR2 is YENEEA. The CDR3 consists of 17 residues. The CDR3, as DNA: TGTGCCAGCAGCGCACGACTAGCGGGGGGGCGGGCGGAGACCCAGTACTTC. Encoded protein: CASSARLAGGRAETQYF.

The chain links TRBV7-9 to TRBJ1-3, with a tentative D call TRBD1 (5 bases). With 2 bases removed from V and 4 bases from J, the gap between germline ends came to 15 bases. CDR1 and CDR2 (germline): SEHNR, FQNEAQ (reference sequence). CDR3 length equals 16 residues. The CDR3 DNA reads as TGTGCCAGCAGCTTACTAGGGGAACGATTCGGAAACACCATATATTTT. Encoded protein: CASSLLGERFGNTIYF.

The CDR3 region has the DNA TGTGCCAGCTCACCACGGGGGGATCAGCCCCAGCATTTT. Its translation: CASSPRGDQPQHF. The chain links TRBV18 to TRBJ1-5; possible D gene TRBD1, 5 bases. Germline V CDR1 and CDR2: KGHSH, LQKENI. CDR3 size: 13 residues. Trimming shortened V by 1 base and J by 5 bases, and 6 bases separated the two germline ends.

V and J are TRBV9 and TRBJ2-7; 7 nucleotides match TRBD1. Germline V gene sequence: CDR1 SGDLS, CDR2 YYNGEE. The trim removed 3 bases at V and 2 bases at J, leaving 8 bases unmatched. This CDR3 has 15 residues. The CDR3 sequence: CASSERQGLTYEQYF. CDR3 nucleotides: TGTGCCAGCAGCGAACGACAGGGATTAACCTACGAGCAGTACTTC.

V usage is TRBV6-5 and J usage is TRBJ2-3, with TRBD2 matching 7 bases. V was clipped by 5 bases and J by 2 bases; unmatched bases: 7. The length of the CDR3 is 15 residues. Per the germline V gene, CDR1 is MNHEY and CDR2 is SVGAGI. The CDR3 sequence: CASSTTGGPTDTQYF. For the CDR3, the DNA is TGTGCCAGCAGTACAACGGGGGGACCCACAGATACGCAGTATTTT.

This clone was found once. This sequence joins TRBV10-2 and TRBJ2-3; 8 bases are shared with TRBD2. Unmatched junction bases numbered 9, after V lost 9 bases and J lost 4 bases. Germline assignment: CDR1 WSHSY and CDR2 SAAADI. CDR3 length: 14 residues. The CDR3 region is CASQPGRASDTQYF. DNA of the CDR3: TGCGCCAGTCAACCCGGGAGGGCCTCAGATACGCAGTATTTT.

The V gene is TRBV12-5, the J gene TRBJ2-3, with 7 bases matching TRBD2. Trimming removed 6 bases from V and 0 bases from J; junction bases left unmatched: 21. The germline gives CDR1 LGHNT, CDR2 FRNRAP. The length of the CDR3 is 20 residues. The CDR3 sequence: CASGSPNIAGVEYSTDTQYF. The CDR3 coding sequence is TGTGCTAGTGGGTCCCCCAACATTGCGGGGGTGGAGTACAGCACAGATACGCAGTATTTT. The complete variable domain, with remaining parts taken from reference TRBV12-5 and TRBJ2-3, reads DARVTQTPRHKVTEMGQEVTMRCQPILGHNTVFWYRQTMMQGLELLAYFRNRAPLDDSGMPKDRFSAEMPDATLATLKIQPSEPRDSAVYFCASGSPNIAGVEYSTDTQYFGPGTRLTVL.

This clone was counted only a few times. The V gene is TRBV11-2, the J gene TRBJ1-5; D is perhaps TRBD1 (5 bases). The V end was cut by 1 base, the J end by 1 base, with 14 bases between. The germline V gene has CDR1 SGHAT and CDR2 FQNNGV. The CDR3 is 17 amino acids. The CDR3 coding sequence is TGTGCCAGCAGCTTAGGGGGCAGCTCCTTCAGCAATCAGCCCCAGCATTTT. Translating gives CASSLGGSSFSNQPQHF.

This clone was found once. Written as DNA, the CDR3 is TGTGCCAGCAGTATACGGCGGCGTATACAAAGTCGGGCCAACGTCCTGACTTTC. Translated: CASSIRRRIQSRANVLTF. The chain recombines TRBV6-7 with TRBJ2-6; D unclear. TRBV6-7 is flagged as an ORF with uncertain function. Trimming cost V 5 bases and J 5 bases, with 22 bases left between them. This CDR3 is built from 18 residues.

The chain employs TRBV27 and TRBJ2-7, with D possibly TRBD2 on 5 matching bases. Trimming removed 4 bases from V and 9 bases from J, with 19 bases in between. CDR1 MNHEY and CDR2 SMNVEV come from the germline V gene (reference sequence). This CDR3 comprises 14 residues. The CDR3: CASSSIGGGAVQYF. The CDR3, as DNA: TGTGCCAGCAGTTCTATAGGAGGAGGAGCGGTGCAGTACTTC.

A single count supports this clone. The chain joins TRBV7-2 to TRBJ1-1; no clear D. The CDR3 totals 14 residues. V gave up 4 bases and J gave up 6 bases, with 15 bases separating them. Per the germline V gene, CDR1 is SGHTA and CDR2 is FQGNSA. CDR3: CASSWRGGPPEAFF. The CDR3 DNA reads as TGTGCCAGCAGCTGGCGCGGAGGGCCCCCTGAAGCTTTCTTT.

The chain uses TRBV13 and TRBJ2-7; D may be TRBD2 (5 bases). The CDR3 runs 12 residues. Germline loops: CDR1 PRHDT, CDR2 FYEKMQ (reference sequence). Deletions cut 3 bases from V and 5 bases from J, with 8 bases between. The DNA for the CDR3 is TGTGCCAGCAGCTTCACCGGGGACGAGCAGTACTTC. Translated, it gives CASSFTGDEQYF.

The chain links TRBV11-3 to TRBJ2-3; maybe TRBD1 (6 bases). This CDR3 comprises 15 residues. Germline CDR1 reads SGHNT; CDR2 reads YENEEA. Trimming pared 2 bases from V and 0 bases from J, leaving 9 bases between. DNA for the CDR3: TGTGCCAGCAGCTTAAACGGACAGAGCACAGATACGCAGTATTTT. Translating it yields CASSLNGQSTDTQYF.

The rearrangement uses TRBV7-9 and TRBJ2-3; 9 nucleotides match TRBD2. Looked up from germline, CDR1 is SEHNR and CDR2 is FQNEAQ (reference sequence). This CDR3 comprises 15 residues. After removal of 6 bases from V and 3 bases from J, the junction contained 7 bases not matched to a gene. CDR3 nucleotides: TGTGCCAGCAGTTCCCCTAGCGGGGTTACAGATACGCAGTATTTT. Translation: CASSSPSGVTDTQYF.

V gene TRBV18 combines with J gene TRBJ2-2, with D maybe TRBD1 (5 bases). Germline CDR1 KGHSH, CDR2 LQKENI. This CDR3 spans 14 amino acids. Trimming stripped 2 bases from V and 4 bases from J, with 8 bases between. This CDR3 is CASSPDSRTGELFF. CDR3 sequence (DNA): TGTGCCAGCTCACCAGACAGTCGCACCGGGGAGCTGTTTTTT.

The J gene is TRBJ2-5, the V gene TRBV1; the table calls TRBD1, which could not be checked here. TRBV1 is assigned pseudogene status. This CDR3 spans 16 amino acids. The CDR3, as DNA: TGCACCAGCAGCCAAGAACTGGGCGCCGTTTTTGAGACCCAGTACTTC. Translating gives CTSSQELGAVFETQYF.

The chain joins TRBV7-9 to TRBJ1-2; tentative D call: TRBD1 (6 bases). Trimming stripped 1 base from V and 2 bases from J, with 8 bases between. CDR3 length: 14 amino acids. Germline values: CDR1 SEHNR, CDR2 FQNEAQ (reference sequence). The CDR3 loop is CASSLDRANYGYTF. For the CDR3, the DNA is TGTGCCAGCAGCTTAGACAGGGCGAACTATGGCTACACCTTC.

This clone has just one count. The chain recombines TRBV9 with TRBJ2-4, with 8 bases identical to TRBD2. Germline CDR1 reads SGDLS; CDR2 reads YYNGEE. The V segment lost 6 bases and the J segment 1 base; nucleotides outside the gene matches: 3. CDR3 length equals 14 residues. CDR3 sequence reads: CASTAGAAKNIQYF. For the CDR3, the DNA is TGTGCCAGCACAGCGGGGGCCGCCAAAAACATTCAGTACTTC.

The V call is TRBV29-1, the J call TRBJ2-3; no reliable D call. The germline V and J ends were trimmed by 2 bases and 6 bases, with 3 bases remaining between them. Germline-derived CDR1 and CDR2 are SQVTM and ANQGSEA. The CDR3 is 10 amino acids. CDR3 amino acids: CSVEPDTQYF. CDR3 DNA sequence: TGCAGCGTTGAACCGGATACGCAGTATTTT.

This clone was picked up one time. J is TRBJ2-3 and V is TRBV6-5; the match to TRBD2 covers 9 bases. CDR1 and CDR2 from the germline V gene are MNHEY and SVGAGI. The CDR3 extends over 15 amino acids. J lost 2 bases, V lost 6 bases, and 6 bases had no gene match. The CDR3 nucleotides are TGTGCCAGCAGGAACCTAGCGGGGTTCACAGATACGCAGTATTTT. This sequence encodes CASRNLAGFTDTQYF.

The V and J genes are TRBV27 and TRBJ2-2; a weak D match, TRBD2 (6 bases). The CDR3 length is 14 residues. CDR1 and CDR2 from the germline V gene are MNHEY and SMNVEV (reference sequence). The V gene lost 3 bases and the J gene lost 10 bases, with 15 bases spanning the gap. This CDR3 reads CASSFTGEAEELFF. The CDR3 DNA follows: TGTGCCAGCAGTTTCACGGGGGAGGCTGAGGAGCTGTTTTTT.

The chain employs TRBV19 and TRBJ1-5; D gene uncertain. The germline gives CDR1 LNHDA, CDR2 SQIVND (reference sequence). Trimming removed 4 bases from V and 5 bases from J, with 9 bases in between. The CDR3 runs 13 residues. CDR3 region: CASSRTFDQPQHF. For the CDR3, the DNA is TGTGCCAGTAGTAGGACTTTTGATCAGCCCCAGCATTTT.

The V gene is TRBV2, the J gene TRBJ1-5; D gene ambiguous. Trimming cost V 5 bases and J 4 bases, with 15 bases left between them. The CDR3 consists of 15 residues. Germline V lookup: CDR1 SNHLY, CDR2 FYNNEI. The CDR3 region is CASSPLGSLNQPQHF. The CDR3 DNA follows: TGTGCCAGCAGTCCTCTCGGGTCCCTAAATCAGCCCCAGCATTTT.